These 14 T cell receptor beta chains were all obtained from the same sample, sequenced in a study of T cell repertoires in cytomegalovirus infection. MiXCR, run by TCRdb on the reads, gives a single entry per CDR3 protein. Counted here are 230,000 or so distinct CDR3 sequences, approximately 17% occurring once; the ten biggest clones make up about half. The sequenced sample consisted of CD8+ T cells from PBMCs. The receptors come from a human donor in good health (CMV status not recorded). Some clones in this sample may be carry-over from other donors' samples.

This clonotype showed up many times. The rearrangement uses TRBV12-3 or TRBV12-4 and TRBJ1-2; the D gene is possibly TRBD1 (5 bases). Between the trimmed V and J ends, which lost 6 bases and 5 bases, there was a span of 10 bases. This CDR3 region has 12 residues. CDR3 sequence: CASSRDGYGYTF. In DNA form, the CDR3 reads TGTGCCAGCAGCAGGGACGGGTATGGCTACACCTTC.

This clonotype was seen a few times. The CDR3 protein is CACFGSRSTDTQYF. The CDR3 DNA sequence: TGTGCTTGCTTCGGCAGCCGAAGCACAGATACGCAGTATTTT. The J gene is TRBJ2-3, the V gene TRBV12-5; D uncertain. V gave up 11 bases and J gave up 0 bases, with 15 bases separating them. Germline lookup yields CDR1 LGHNT and CDR2 FRNRAP. The CDR3 has 14 residues.

In this sample, this clonotype turned up many times. The chain is built from TRBV14 and TRBJ2-7; D tentatively reads TRBD1 or TRBD2 (5 bases each). V was cut by 3 bases and J by 2 bases, with 8 bases left in between. Per germline, CDR1 SGHDN and CDR2 FVKESK. This CDR3 is built from 13 residues. The CDR3 region has the DNA TGTGCCAGCAGCCACTGGGACCCCTACGAGCAGTACTTC. This encodes CASSHWDPYEQYF.

There are many counts of this clonotype. The rearrangement uses TRBV7-9 and TRBJ2-6; TRBD1 is a possible D gene (6 bases). Trimming pared 4 bases from V and 0 bases from J, leaving 16 bases between. Germline assignment: CDR1 SEHNR and CDR2 FQNEAQ (reference sequence). The CDR3 covers 18 residues. The CDR3 sequence: CASSSHRARVSGANVLTF. In DNA form, the CDR3 reads TGTGCCAGCAGCTCACACAGGGCCCGGGTCTCTGGGGCCAACGTCCTGACTTTC.

At least ten counts were recorded for this clonotype. V gene TRBV4-3 combines with J gene TRBJ1-1; D uncertain. This CDR3 spans 14 amino acids. Trimming left V 0 bases short and J 1 base short, with 6 bases between. Germline CDR1 reads LGHNA; CDR2 reads YSLEER. The CDR3 nucleotides are TGCGCCAGCAGCCAAGATCGAGGGAACACTGAAGCTTTCTTT. It yields the protein CASSQDRGNTEAFF.

This clonotype was counted only a few times. The chain recombines TRBV24-1 with TRBJ2-2, with TRBD2 matching over 7 bases. The ends lost 3 bases at V and 2 bases at J; junction bases unmatched: 5. There are 16 residues in the CDR3. Per germline, CDR1 KGHDR and CDR2 SFDVKD. The CDR3 spells CATSDRLAVNTGELFF. In nucleotides, the CDR3 is TGTGCCACCAGTGATCGACTAGCAGTTAACACCGGGGAGCTGTTTTTT.

The chain carries TRBV19 and TRBJ2-1; the match to TRBD1 covers 7 bases. The V gene's germline CDR1 is LNHDA and CDR2 SQIVND (reference sequence). Losses at the gene ends were 6 bases for V and 0 bases for J; bases not matched to a gene: 17. The CDR3 is 19 amino acids. DNA of the CDR3: TGTGCCAGTAGCGGGACAGATAGCCTACTTCTCAGCTCCTACAATGAGCAGTTCTTC. The encoded protein is CASSGTDSLLLSSYNEQFF.

This clonotype was detected many times. The chain couples TRBV6-5 to TRBJ2-7, with no clear D. From germline, CDR1 is MNHEY and CDR2 SVGAGI. The CDR3 totals 15 residues. V lost 6 bases and J 2 bases, leaving 17 bases between the germline ends. CDR3 loop: CASSLFRVIPYEQYF. The CDR3 bases are TGTGCCAGCAGCCTCTTTAGGGTGATCCCCTACGAGCAGTACTTC.

This sequence joins TRBV2 and TRBJ2-3, with D uncertain. Per the germline V gene, CDR1 is SNHLY and CDR2 is FYNNEI. Trimming cost V 6 bases and J 2 bases, with 9 bases left between them. CDR3 length equals 13 residues. For the CDR3, the DNA is TGTGCCAGCAGCCCCGCCGTCACAGATACGCAGTATTTT. It codes for CASSPAVTDTQYF. Full variable domain (missing parts from reference TRBV2 and TRBJ2-3): EPEVTQTPSHQVTQMGQEVILRCVPISNHLYFYWYRQILGQKVEFLVSFYNNEISEKSEIFDDQFSVERPDGSNFTLKIRSTKLEDSAMYFCASSPAVTDTQYFGPGTRLTVL.

The rearrangement links TRBV20-1 to TRBJ2-4; D might be TRBD1 or TRBD2, each matching 6 bases. V lost 4 bases and J 8 bases, leaving 27 bases between the germline ends. This CDR3 is 17 amino acids long. Germline V gene sequence: CDR1 DFQATT, CDR2 SNEGSKA (reference sequence). The CDR3 sequence is CSAIRYREVFSMDIQYF. The CDR3 DNA sequence: TGCAGTGCTATACGCTACAGGGAGGTGTTCTCAATGGACATTCAGTACTTC.

This clonotype was seen many times. The gene calls are TRBV7-6 and TRBJ1-1; a possible D gene is TRBD1 (5 bases). The germline V gene encodes CDR1 SGHVS and CDR2 FNYEAQ. The ends were cut back, 0 bases at V and 4 bases at J, with 12 bases in the middle. CDR3 length equals 15 residues. CDR3 in amino acids: CASSLASGGSTEAFF. For the CDR3, the DNA is TGTGCCAGCAGCTTAGCGAGCGGGGGGAGCACTGAAGCTTTCTTT.

This clonotype was seen a few times. The rearrangement joins TRBV20-1 to TRBJ2-7; perhaps D is TRBD1 or TRBD2 (5 bases each). The CDR3 runs to 15 residues. Germline CDR1 and CDR2: DFQATT and SNEGSKA (reference sequence). V was clipped by 0 bases and J by 3 bases, with 15 bases between them. The CDR3 bases are TGCAGTGCTAGAGATCTCGGGACCCCAGGCTACGAGCAGTACTTC. It translates to CSARDLGTPGYEQYF.

Many counts were recorded for this clonotype. The chain links TRBV7-2 to TRBJ2-3, with TRBD1 matching over 8 bases. The CDR3 runs 15 residues. Germline V gene sequence: CDR1 SGHTA, CDR2 FQGNSA. V shed 2 bases, J shed 4 bases, and the junction held 5 bases outside the gene matches. The CDR3 loop reads CASSLSGGSADTQYF. CDR3 coding DNA: TGTGCCAGCAGCTTATCAGGGGGCTCCGCAGATACGCAGTATTTT.

This clonotype was seen repeatedly, ten times or more. V gene TRBV19 combines with J gene TRBJ1-5; D ambiguous. CDR1 is LNHDA and CDR2 is SQIVND in the germline V gene (reference sequence). Trimming took off 6 bases at V and 0 bases at J, with 12 bases between the two ends. This CDR3 comprises 15 residues. The CDR3 coding sequence is TGTGCCAGTAGCCGAACACAGTATAGCAATCAGCCCCAGCATTTT. Residues: CASSRTQYSNQPQHF.